Below are 24 T cell receptor beta chains sequenced from a single sample in a study of cytomegalovirus exposure and HLA in healthy donors. In the PCR, 60 Vbeta and 13 Jbeta primers were used. TCRdb's copy holds only in-frame clones and misses some; the assay was immunoSEQ multiplex PCR. Of 90,000 to 120,000 clones in the sample, less than 75% were seen once. The source material was PBMCs. The origin of the receptors is a man in his forties in good health and CMV-seropositive.

This chain joins TRBV19 and TRBJ2-2, with TRBD1 matching 8 bases. This CDR3 region has 13 residues. The junction had 6 bases not matched to a gene; V was cut back by 10 bases and J by 5 bases. Germline V gene sequence: CDR1 LNHDA, CDR2 SQIVND (reference sequence). The DNA for the CDR3 is TGTGCCAACCAGGACAGGGTGACCGGGGAGCTGTTTTTT. This sequence encodes CANQDRVTGELFF. Full variable domain (remainder filled in from reference TRBV19 and TRBJ2-2): DGGITQSPKYLFRKEGQNVTLSCEQNLNHDAMYWYRQDPGQGLRLIYYSQIVNDFQKGDIAEGYSVSREKKESFPLTVTSAQKNPTAFYLCANQDRVTGELFFGEGSRLTVL.

The chain is built from TRBV7-6 and TRBJ2-7; maybe TRBD1 (5 bases). In germline, CDR1 is SGHVS, CDR2 FNYEAQ. The CDR3 contains 13 residues. V shed 2 bases and J shed 1 base, with 6 bases lying between them. Here the CDR3 reads CASSLPGSYEQYF. CDR3 nucleotide sequence: TGTGCCAGCAGCTTACCAGGGTCCTACGAGCAGTACTTC.

This clone was detected a few times. The chain employs TRBV7-9 and TRBJ1-4; the D gene is possibly TRBD1 (5 bases). The CDR3 sequence is 15 residues long. Looked up from germline, CDR1 is SEHNR and CDR2 is FQNEAQ (reference sequence). Deletions cut 4 bases from V and 8 bases from J, with 17 bases between. The CDR3 here is CASSSPLRRGEKLFF. CDR3 coding DNA: TGTGCCAGCAGCTCCCCCTTAAGGAGGGGCGAAAAACTGTTTTTT.

This sequence joins TRBV9 and TRBJ1-1; 8 nucleotides line up with TRBD1. CDR3 length: 15 residues. Germline V gene data show CDR1 as SGDLS and CDR2 as YYNGEE. Trimming at V came to 3 bases and at J to 11 bases, leaving 15 bases not matched to a gene. The CDR3 here is CASSASQGATDGAFF. DNA of the CDR3: TGTGCCAGCAGCGCTTCTCAGGGGGCGACGGATGGGGCTTTCTTT. The variable domain in full, with the rest retrieved from reference TRBV9 and TRBJ1-1, is DSGVTQTPKHLITATGQRVTLRCSPRSGDLSVYWYQQSLDQGLQFLIQYYNGEERAKGNILERFSAQQFPDLHSELNLSSLELGDSALYFCASSASQGATDGAFFGQGTRLTVV.

The chain employs TRBV30 and TRBJ1-4; D is uncertain. Germline V gene data show CDR1 as GTSNPN and CDR2 as SVGIG (reference sequence). V was trimmed by 0 bases and J by 4 bases, leaving 9 bases between them. CDR3 length equals 14 residues. CDR3 in DNA: TGTGCCTGGAGTGTAAGAGGGTTTAATGAAAAACTGTTTTTT. Encoded protein: CAWSVRGFNEKLFF.

The chain uses TRBV5-1 and TRBJ1-4; a weak D match, TRBD1 (5 bases). V dropped 0 bases and J dropped 5 bases, with 8 bases sitting between them. The CDR3 contains 14 residues. Germline CDR1 SGHRS, CDR2 YFSETQ. CDR3 residues: CASSLEGMNEKLFF. DNA for the CDR3: TGCGCCAGCAGCTTGGAGGGGATGAATGAAAAACTGTTTTTT.

The chain links TRBV11-2 to TRBJ1-5; D is perhaps TRBD1 (5 bases). The CDR3 has 17 residues. CDR1 is SGHAT, CDR2 FQNNGV, per germline. V was shortened by 4 bases and J by 0 bases, with 16 bases between the two germline ends. CDR3 in DNA: TGTGCCAGCAGCTCCGAGCCCGGGACTGATAGCAATCAGCCCCAGCATTTT. This translates into CASSSEPGTDSNQPQHF.

Written as DNA, the CDR3 is TGTGCCACCAGCTCCCGGTCGCCGGGACAGCTACTACAAGAGACCCAGTACTTC. The encoded protein is CATSSRSPGQLLQETQYF. This chain joins TRBV15 and TRBJ2-5; TRBD1 aligns across 7 bases. CDR3 size: 18 residues. Germline-derived CDR1 and CDR2 are LNHNV and YYDKDF (reference sequence). Trimming at V came to 5 bases and at J to 2 bases, leaving 17 bases not matched to a gene. The whole variable domain, filled in from reference TRBV15 and TRBJ2-5, reads DAMVIQNPRYQVTQFGKPVTLSCSQTLNHNVMYWYQQKSSQAPKLLFHYYDKDFNNEADTPDNFQSRRPNTSFCFLDIRSPGLGDTAMYLCATSSRSPGQLLQETQYFGPGTRLLVL.

The genes are TRBV5-4 and TRBJ2-3, with 8 positions matching TRBD2. Germline V gene data show CDR1 as SGHNT and CDR2 as YYREEE (reference sequence). The trim removed 3 bases at V and 2 bases at J, leaving 5 bases unmatched. This CDR3 is built from 15 residues. The CDR3 DNA is TGTGCCAGCAGCTATACTAGCGGAACCACAGATACGCAGTATTTT. This sequence encodes CASSYTSGTTDTQYF.

J is TRBJ2-2 and V is TRBV6-1, with 9 positions matching TRBD1. The CDR3 totals 15 residues. CDR1 is MNHNS, CDR2 SASEGT, per germline. The J segment lost 4 bases and the V segment lost 6 bases, leaving 6 bases of the junction unmatched. CDR3 nucleotides: TGTGCCAGCAGCCAGGACAGGGGCCTCACCGGGGAGCTGTTTTTT. Protein: CASSQDRGLTGELFF.

This clone was seen a handful of times. The chain couples TRBV2 to TRBJ2-7, with D possibly matching TRBD2 (5 bases). In germline, CDR1 is SNHLY, CDR2 FYNNEI. The V gene lost 1 base and the J gene lost 3 bases, with 10 bases spanning the gap. This CDR3 spans 14 amino acids. DNA of the CDR3: TGTGCCAGCAGTGAAGATGAGGGCCGCTACGAGCAGTACGTC. Translation: CASSEDEGRYEQYV.

The genes are TRBV4-1 and TRBJ2-3; 11 bases are a match to TRBD2. Germline V gene lookup returns CDR1 MGHRA and CDR2 YSYEKL. The CDR3 length is 18 residues. Unmatched junction bases numbered 9, after V lost 1 base and J lost 3 bases. The CDR3 sequence: CASSQALIAGGGTDTQYF. The CDR3 bases are TGCGCCAGCAGCCAAGCCCTCATAGCGGGAGGGGGTACAGATACGCAGTATTTT.

This chain connects TRBV30 to TRBJ2-7; TRBD1 matches 7 bases. V lost 3 bases, J lost 2 bases, and 7 bases stayed unmatched. Germline-derived CDR1 and CDR2 are GTSNPN and SVGIG (reference sequence). The CDR3 has 14 amino acids. CDR3 amino acids: CAWSGQVGAYEQYV. The CDR3 DNA reads TGTGCCTGGAGCGGACAGGTTGGCGCCTACGAGCAGTACGTC.

The chain uses TRBV2 and TRBJ2-3; D is ambiguous. This CDR3 is built from 13 residues. Germline V CDR1 and CDR2: SNHLY, FYNNEI. V lost 6 bases to trimming and J lost 0 bases, with 7 bases between them. In nucleotides, the CDR3 is TGTGCCAGCAGCCCTTCTAGCACAGATACGCAGTATTTT. Translating it yields CASSPSSTDTQYF.

The chain links TRBV7-2 to TRBJ1-2, with D tentatively TRBD1 (5 bases). V was clipped by 1 base and J by 4 bases, with 7 bases between them. The CDR3 sequence is 13 residues long. Germline V lookup: CDR1 SGHTA, CDR2 FQGNSA. CDR3 nucleotides: TGTGCCAGCAGCTTAGGACAGTTCTATGGCTACACCTTC. It encodes CASSLGQFYGYTF.

The V gene is TRBV5-1, the J gene TRBJ2-3; TRBD2 matches at 11 bases. The CDR3 consists of 17 residues. Per germline, CDR1 SGHRS and CDR2 YFSETQ. V gave up 0 bases and J gave up 4 bases; unmatched junction bases: 7. The CDR3: CASSLALAGGVADTQYF. The CDR3, as DNA: TGCGCCAGCAGCTTGGCCCTAGCGGGAGGAGTCGCAGATACGCAGTATTTT.

At least ten counts were recorded for this clone. Here the CDR3 reads CATSYQENTEAFF. CDR3 in DNA: TGTGCCACCAGCTACCAGGAGAACACTGAAGCTTTCTTT. The rearrangement uses TRBV15 and TRBJ1-1; D remains unclear. V was trimmed by 5 bases and J by 1 base, leaving 8 bases between them. Germline CDR1 reads LNHNV; CDR2 reads YYDKDF (reference sequence). The CDR3 covers 13 residues.

The rearrangement joins TRBV10-1 to TRBJ1-1, with 11 bases lining up with TRBD1. The CDR3 covers 14 residues. Germline lookup yields CDR1 WNHNN and CDR2 SYGVQD (reference sequence). The ends lost 5 bases at V and 10 bases at J; junction bases unmatched: 9. CDR3 residues: CASSPGTGGEGAFF. CDR3 DNA sequence: TGCGCCAGCAGTCCCGGGACAGGGGGTGAAGGAGCTTTCTTT.

The chain has TRBV29-1 and TRBJ2-7; 14 nucleotides match TRBD2. V trimming: 6 bases; J trimming: 3 bases; junction bases outside the gene matches: 16. Germline V CDR1 and CDR2: SQVTM, ANQGSEA. The CDR3 spans 18 residues. CDR3 nucleotides: TGCAGCGTCCTCCGACTAGCGGGAGGGTTACCACCACTCTACGAGCAGTACTTC. It codes for CSVLRLAGGLPPLYEQYF.

V usage is TRBV5-1 and J usage is TRBJ2-3, with 11 bases that match TRBD1. CDR1 SGHRS and CDR2 YFSETQ come from the germline V gene. V shed 4 bases, J shed 5 bases, and the junction held 6 bases outside the gene matches. The CDR3 is 15 amino acids. The CDR3 reads CASSTGQGAGDTQYF. The CDR3 coding sequence is TGCGCCAGCAGCACCGGACAGGGGGCCGGAGATACGCAGTATTTT.

This clone appeared once. The rearrangement joins TRBV29-1 to TRBJ1-1; no reliable D call. The CDR3 extends over 14 amino acids. V lost 6 bases to trimming and J lost 4 bases, with 18 bases between them. Looked up from germline, CDR1 is SQVTM and CDR2 is ANQGSEA. CDR3 coding DNA: TGCAGCGTGTCCGAAACCCTAATCGCCACTGAAGCTTTCTTT. This encodes CSVSETLIATEAFF.

The sample holds one count of this clone. The chain combines TRBV4-3 with TRBJ2-2, with D perhaps matching TRBD1 (5 bases). Germline CDR1 is LGHNA and CDR2 is YSLEER. The CDR3 is 15 residues long. Trimming took off 4 bases at V and 8 bases at J, with 17 bases between the two ends. The CDR3 sequence: CASSPALERQGELFF. Written as DNA, the CDR3 is TGCGCCAGCAGCCCAGCCTTAGAGAGACAGGGGGAGCTGTTTTTT.

The J gene is TRBJ2-5, the V gene TRBV4-3; D is ambiguous. This CDR3 comprises 14 residues. The germline V gene encodes CDR1 LGHNA and CDR2 YSLEER. Trimming stripped 1 base from V and 3 bases from J, with 9 bases between. CDR3 residues: CASSQVEGEETQYF. CDR3 in DNA: TGCGCCAGCAGCCAAGTTGAAGGAGAAGAGACCCAGTACTTC.

The V gene is TRBV19, the J gene TRBJ1-5; D is unresolved. Germline-derived CDR1 and CDR2 are LNHDA and SQIVND (reference sequence). The CDR3 runs 13 residues. V gave up 1 base and J gave up 5 bases, with 6 bases separating them. The CDR3 nucleotides are TGTGCCAGTAGTATAGTGGCAGATCAGCCCCAGCATTTT. As protein: CASSIVADQPQHF.